Listed here are 20 T cell receptor beta chains from one sample, sequenced in a study of CD8 T cells in Susac syndrome. An amount of RNA that ranged from about 0.45 to 1 ug was reverse transcribed with random hexamers. Via MiXCR, TCRdb re-called the immunoSEQ multiplex PCR reads, giving one row per CDR3 protein. The profile shows about 300,000 distinct CDR3 sequences, almost 85% of them singletons. Material for sequencing was CD8+ T cells from PBMCs. These receptors were obtained from a human donor with multiple sclerosis.

This clonotype was seen a single time. The chain couples TRBV4-1 to TRBJ2-1, with D possibly being TRBD2 (5 bases). The CDR3 extends over 16 amino acids. The germline V and J ends were trimmed by 0 bases and 8 bases, with 17 bases remaining between them. Germline CDR1 MGHRA, CDR2 YSYEKL. The CDR3 loop reads CASSQEELARTDEQFF. The CDR3 bases are TGCGCCAGCAGCCAAGAGGAGCTAGCAAGGACCGATGAGCAGTTCTTC.

This clonotype was detected only once. The rearrangement uses TRBV29-1 and TRBJ2-1; no definite D call. Germline V CDR1 and CDR2: SQVTM, ANQGSEA. The CDR3 runs to 12 residues. The V end lost 0 bases, the J end lost 9 bases, and 9 bases lay between the germline ends. The DNA of the CDR3 is TGCAGCGTTGAAGATCGTTGGAGTGAGCAGTTCTTC. It encodes CSVEDRWSEQFF.

The CDR3 protein is CASSLLGSTYGYTF. The CDR3 bases are TGTGCCAGCAGTTTATTGGGCTCGACTTATGGCTACACCTTC. V gene TRBV28 combines with J gene TRBJ1-2; the D is unclear. V lost 1 base and J 5 bases, leaving 11 bases between the germline ends. Germline V CDR1 and CDR2: MDHEN, SYDVKM. The CDR3 runs 14 residues.

The rearrangement links TRBV19 to TRBJ1-1; no definite D call. Trimming pared 6 bases from V and 6 bases from J, leaving 8 bases between. The CDR3 loop spans 11 amino acids. CDR1 LNHDA and CDR2 SQIVND come from the germline V gene (reference sequence). The CDR3 reads CASSWEAEAFF. CDR3 nucleotides: TGTGCCAGTAGCTGGGAGGCTGAAGCTTTCTTT.

V and J are TRBV27 and TRBJ2-4; 9 bases are shared with TRBD1. CDR3 length: 14 amino acids. After removal of 6 bases from V and 8 bases from J, the junction contained 8 bases not matched to a gene. Per germline, CDR1 MNHEY and CDR2 SMNVEV (reference sequence). CDR3 residues: CASRTGGEVDIQYF. The CDR3 DNA reads TGTGCCAGCAGGACAGGGGGGGAAGTGGACATTCAGTACTTC.

The chain joins TRBV12-3 or TRBV12-4 to TRBJ2-5, with 11 bases lining up with TRBD2. The CDR3 is 17 residues long. V dropped 6 bases and J dropped 10; count of bases not matched to a gene: 19. The CDR3: CASSPPRTGTSGRVQYF. DNA of the CDR3: TGTGCCAGCAGCCCTCCGAGAACCGGGACTAGCGGTCGGGTCCAGTACTTC.

This rearrangement joins TRBV28 to TRBJ2-1; tentative D call: TRBD1 (6 bases). Trimming left V 7 bases short and J 2 bases short, with 12 bases between. This CDR3 has 14 residues. The germline gives CDR1 MDHEN, CDR2 SYDVKM. The CDR3 sequence: CASTPQGTYNEQFF. Here the CDR3 DNA reads TGTGCCAGCACCCCACAGGGCACCTACAATGAGCAGTTCTTC. Variable domain in full (rest from reference TRBV28 and TRBJ2-1): DVKVTQSSRYLVKRTGEKVFLECVQDMDHENMFWYRQDPGLGLRLIYFSYDVKMKEKGDIPEGYSVSREKKERFSLILESASTNQTSMYLCASTPQGTYNEQFFGPGTRLTVL.

This chain uses TRBV10-3 with TRBJ2-1, with TRBD2 matching over 8 bases. The CDR3 loop spans 16 amino acids. The germline V gene has CDR1 ENHRY and CDR2 SYGVKD. The V and J ends lost 3 bases and 7 bases, in that order; junction bases with no gene match: 11. CDR3 loop: CAISDLPAKRGNEQFF. The CDR3 DNA reads TGTGCCATCAGTGACCTTCCGGCCAAGCGGGGGAATGAGCAGTTCTTC.

The V gene is TRBV12-3 or TRBV12-4, the J gene TRBJ2-7; D is possibly TRBD2 (6 bases). The CDR3 covers 14 residues. Trimming shortened V by 5 bases and J by 1 base, and 12 bases separated the two germline ends. The DNA of the CDR3 is TGTGCCAGCAGTCCCGGGGACTGGTCCTACGAGCAGTACTTC. It codes for CASSPGDWSYEQYF.

The chain is built from TRBV29-1 and TRBJ1-1, with D possibly being TRBD1 (6 bases). The CDR3 has 14 residues. Deletions cut 0 bases from V and 6 bases from J, with 14 bases between. Germline V gene lookup returns CDR1 SQVTM and CDR2 ANQGSEA. CDR3 sequence (DNA): TGCAGCGTTGAAGACCGGGGGGGGCGAGCTGAAGCTTTCTTT. It encodes CSVEDRGGRAEAFF.

The V and J genes are TRBV7-9 and TRBJ1-5; the D is unclear. The germline V gene has CDR1 SEHNR and CDR2 FQNEAQ (reference sequence). The CDR3 runs 14 residues. Trimming shortened V by 8 bases and J by 3 bases, and 14 bases separated the two germline ends. The CDR3 coding sequence is TGTGCCAGCCAACCAGGCGGACCCAATCAGCCCCAGCATTTT. This sequence encodes CASQPGGPNQPQHF.

The genes are TRBV9 and TRBJ1-5, with D uncertain. Trimming took 4 bases from V and 3 from J, leaving 11 bases between them. This CDR3 is 14 amino acids long. Per germline, CDR1 SGDLS and CDR2 YYNGEE. The CDR3 coding sequence is TGTGCCAGCAGCACCGACGTAAACAATCAGCCCCAGCATTTT. Translation gives CASSTDVNNQPQHF. Full variable domain (rest looked up from reference TRBV9 and TRBJ1-5): DSGVTQTPKHLITATGQRVTLRCSPRSGDLSVYWYQQSLDQGLQFLIQYYNGEERAKGNILERFSAQQFPDLHSELNLSSLELGDSALYFCASSTDVNNQPQHFGDGTRLSIL.

The gene calls are TRBV19 and TRBJ2-7, with D perhaps TRBD1 (6 bases). Trimming left V 8 bases short and J 0 bases short, with 11 bases between. The CDR3 has 13 amino acids. Germline values: CDR1 LNHDA, CDR2 SQIVND (reference sequence). Here the CDR3 reads CASANRVSYEQYF. DNA of the CDR3: TGTGCCAGTGCCAACAGGGTCTCCTACGAGCAGTACTTC.

The chain combines TRBV19 with TRBJ1-1; D is ambiguous. Germline V CDR1 and CDR2: LNHDA, SQIVND (reference sequence). This CDR3 is built from 15 residues. V was pared by 5 bases and J by 11 bases, with 24 bases between. CDR3 coding DNA: TGTGCCAGTAGTCTATCCGCGGACTCATGGATGGTGGCTTTCTTT. Translating gives CASSLSADSWMVAFF.

This clonotype was detected only a few times. V usage is TRBV4-1 and J usage is TRBJ2-3, with 8 bases lining up with TRBD2. The CDR3 length is 20 residues. The germline V gene has CDR1 MGHRA and CDR2 YSYEKL. V lost 2 bases to trimming and J lost 4 bases; unmatched junction nucleotides: 20. CDR3 sequence: CASSQSAQSSGPKGPDTQYF. The CDR3 DNA reads as TGCGCCAGCAGCCAAAGTGCCCAGTCTAGCGGGCCTAAGGGACCAGATACGCAGTATTTT.

This chain connects TRBV5-6 to TRBJ2-7; D possibly matches TRBD1 or TRBD2 (5 bases each). This CDR3 contains 16 residues. Germline V gene sequence: CDR1 SGHDT, CDR2 YYEEEE. V lost 0 bases and J lost 2, with 15 bases in between. For the CDR3, the DNA is TGTGCCAGCAGCTTGGAAATTGGGGGTCCCCCCTACGAGCAGTACTTC. It specifies CASSLEIGGPPYEQYF.

V and J are TRBV11-2 and TRBJ2-1; TRBD2 is a possible D gene (8 bases). This CDR3 has 20 residues. Germline V gene sequence: CDR1 SGHAT, CDR2 FQNNGV. V dropped 5 bases and J dropped 2 bases, with 28 bases sitting between them. Written as DNA, the CDR3 is TGTGCCAGCAGCCCCGGGGGGGGACAGACAACGAAATTACCCTACAATGAGCAGTTCTTC. Amino acids: CASSPGGGQTTKLPYNEQFF. Complete variable domain (other parts from reference TRBV11-2 and TRBJ2-1): EAGVAQSPRYKIIEKRQSVAFWCNPISGHATLYWYQQILGQGPKLLIQFQNNGVVDDSQLPKDRFSAERLKGVDSTLKIQPAKLEDSAVYLCASSPGGGQTTKLPYNEQFFGPGTRLTVL.

The gene calls are TRBV14 and TRBJ1-2; D call uncertain. CDR3 length: 13 residues. V lost 4 bases to trimming and J lost 4 bases, with 10 bases between them. The germline gives CDR1 SGHDN, CDR2 FVKESK. This chain's CDR3 is CASSPRSSYGYTF. CDR3 nucleotide sequence: TGTGCCAGCAGCCCGCGGTCTTCCTATGGCTACACCTTC.

This rearrangement joins TRBV5-1 to TRBJ1-5, with TRBD1 identical over 8 bases. The germline V gene encodes CDR1 SGHRS and CDR2 YFSETQ. With V trimmed by 4 bases and J by 0 bases, 12 bases remained unmatched. The CDR3 has 18 residues. CDR3 loop: CASSLRRDRSYSNQPQHF. The CDR3 DNA sequence: TGCGCCAGCAGCCTCCGCCGGGACAGGAGCTATAGCAATCAGCCCCAGCATTTT.

The rearrangement joins TRBV30 to TRBJ2-2; D unclear. The CDR3 runs 13 residues. V was pared by 7 bases and J by 2 bases, with 11 bases between. CDR1 is GTSNPN, CDR2 SVGIG, per germline (reference sequence). In nucleotides, the CDR3 is TGTGCCTTCGACACGATCAACACCGGGGAGCTGTTTTTT. This codes for CAFDTINTGELFF. The variable domain in full, completed from reference TRBV30 and TRBJ2-2, reads SQTIHQWPATLVQPVGSPLSLECTVEGTSNPNLYWYRQAAGRGLQLLFYSVGIGQISSEVPQNLSASRPQDRQFILSSKKLLLSDSGFYLCAFDTINTGELFFGEGSRLTVL.